This TCR beta chain was captured by sequencing in a study of cytomegalovirus exposure and HLA in healthy donors (TCRdb year 2017). In the study overall: A later analysis indicated that the 130 or so validation repertoires were generated on the platform also employed for the roughly 730 repertoires of the first cohort. The study aimed to test whether cataloging public T cell receptors could reveal signatures of past pathogen exposure. Along with the approximately 650-subject first cohort, a separate validation cohort of some 130 different subjects was used. The study combined high-throughput TCR immunosequencing, statistical association of individual TCRs with disease status, and machine learning to predict cytomegalovirus infection status. General findings and caveats noted by the study authors: According to the authors, the approach could potentially be generalized to other disease states and immunological phenotypes. In a later analysis, TCRs clustered in the first cohort were found to also tend to co-occur in the approximately 120 validation repertoires, with approximately 95% of cluster scores above 0. Cytomegalovirus status was reported to be diagnosed by the classifier with high specificity and sensitivity in both the original and validation cohorts. A few of the identified cytomegalovirus-associated TCR beta chains were confirmed in vitro to be specific for cytomegalovirus antigens. The validation cohort had no HLA typing available for a later analysis, so co-occurrence within that cohort was assessed over all 120 or so repertoires. Across donors, most TCR sequences were observed very rarely, whereas some public TCRs were present in many individuals. In the study, around 150 TCR beta chains were listed as associated with cytomegalovirus.

Details on this clone: Its target antigen remains unknown. Base qualities are not provided; no much larger clone lies one nucleotide away.

Donors formed part of the validation cohort, which comprised 120 subjects and was distinct from the first cohort of over 500 subjects. V was cut back by 2 bases and J by 2 bases, leaving a gap of 10 bases between them. CDR1 and CDR2 are read off the germline V gene (reference sequence) as GTSNPN and SVGIG. The CDR3 contains 14 residues, cysteine and phenylalanine counted. Just CDR3 DNA is preserved here, 42 bases in frame from base 1. Library preparation was by the immunoSEQ multiplex PCR assay. On the study's bioinformatics: To diagnose cytomegalovirus status from the catalog of TCR beta chain sequences, a statistical classification framework was built. TCRdb provides this immuneACCESS table in a form limited to in-frame rearrangements. Some clones are lacking; in checked studies, under half of them reflect an unresolved V gene, and why the rest are absent is not known. D and trimming were read from the DNA, whereas the V and J calls and clone size are those reported in that table. Present in this sample are 120,000 or so clones, nearly 90% of which were seen just once. The ten largest clones capture around 1.1% of the sample.

In this chain, TRBV30 is recombined with TRBJ1-5; there is no confident call for the D gene. Sample: PBMCs. The TCR comes from a woman between 18 and 29 years old in good health and CMV-seronegative. The CDR3 sequence is CAWSMFPGNQPQHF. The nucleotide sequence is TGTGCCTGGAGTATGTTTCCTGGCAATCAGCCCCAGCATTTT.